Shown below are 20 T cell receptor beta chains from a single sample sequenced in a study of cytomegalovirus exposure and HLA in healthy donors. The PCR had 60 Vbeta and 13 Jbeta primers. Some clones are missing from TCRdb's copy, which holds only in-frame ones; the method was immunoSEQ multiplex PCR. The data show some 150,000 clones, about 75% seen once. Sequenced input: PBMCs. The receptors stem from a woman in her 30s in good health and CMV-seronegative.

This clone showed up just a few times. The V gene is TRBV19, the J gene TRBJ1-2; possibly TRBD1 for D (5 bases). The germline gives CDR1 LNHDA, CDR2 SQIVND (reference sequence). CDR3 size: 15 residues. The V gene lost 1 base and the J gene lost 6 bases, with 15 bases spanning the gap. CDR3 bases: TGTGCCAGTAGTATAGGAGACAGACGGGCCCATGGCTACACCTTC. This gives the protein CASSIGDRRAHGYTF. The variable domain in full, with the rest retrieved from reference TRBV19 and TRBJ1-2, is DGGITQSPKYLFRKEGQNVTLSCEQNLNHDAMYWYRQDPGQGLRLIYYSQIVNDFQKGDIAEGYSVSREKKESFPLTVTSAQKNPTAFYLCASSIGDRRAHGYTFGSGTRLTVV.

The CDR3 DNA follows: TGTGCCAGCAGTCCGGAGAGATCGAACACTGAAGCTTTCTTT. Its translation: CASSPERSNTEAFF. V gene TRBV27 combines with J gene TRBJ1-1; unclear D gene. Deletions cut 5 bases from V and 1 base from J, with 11 bases between. CDR3 length: 14 amino acids. The V gene's germline CDR1 is MNHEY and CDR2 SMNVEV (reference sequence).

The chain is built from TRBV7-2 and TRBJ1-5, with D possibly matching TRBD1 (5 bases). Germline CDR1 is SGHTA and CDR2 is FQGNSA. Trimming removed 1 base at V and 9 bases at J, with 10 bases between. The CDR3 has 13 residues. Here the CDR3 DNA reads TGTGCCAGCAGCTTAGAAATGGGGCGGCCCCAGCATTTT. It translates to CASSLEMGRPQHF.

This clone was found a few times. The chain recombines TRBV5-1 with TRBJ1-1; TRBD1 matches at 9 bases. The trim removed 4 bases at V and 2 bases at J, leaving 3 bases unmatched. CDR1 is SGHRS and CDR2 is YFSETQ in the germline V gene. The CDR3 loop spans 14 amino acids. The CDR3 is CASSRDRENTEAFF. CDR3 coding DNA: TGCGCCAGCAGCCGGGACAGGGAAAACACTGAAGCTTTCTTT. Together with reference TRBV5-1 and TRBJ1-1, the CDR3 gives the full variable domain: KAGVTQTPRYLIKTRGQQVTLSCSPISGHRSVSWYQQTPGQGLQFLFEYFSETQRNKGNFPGRFSGRQFSNSRSEMNVSTLELGDSALYLCASSRDRENTEAFFGQGTRLTVV.

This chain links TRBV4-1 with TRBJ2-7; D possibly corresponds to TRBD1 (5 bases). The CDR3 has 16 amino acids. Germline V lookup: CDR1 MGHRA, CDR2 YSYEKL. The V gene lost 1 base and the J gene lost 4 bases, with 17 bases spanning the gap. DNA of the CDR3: TGCGCCAGCAGCCAAGGAACTGGCGTTCAGGGTTACGAGCAGTACTTC. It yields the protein CASSQGTGVQGYEQYF.

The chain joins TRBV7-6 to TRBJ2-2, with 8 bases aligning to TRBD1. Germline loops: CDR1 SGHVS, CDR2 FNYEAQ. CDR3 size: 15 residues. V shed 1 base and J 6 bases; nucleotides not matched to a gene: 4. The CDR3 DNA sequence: TGTGCCAGCAGCTTAGGGGCAGGGGGCTCCGGGGAGCTGTTTTTT. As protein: CASSLGAGGSGELFF.

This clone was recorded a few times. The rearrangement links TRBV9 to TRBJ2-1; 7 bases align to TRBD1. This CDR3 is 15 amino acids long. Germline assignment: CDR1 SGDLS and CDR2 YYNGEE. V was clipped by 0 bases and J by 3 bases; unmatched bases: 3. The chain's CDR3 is CASSVGGQFYNEQFF. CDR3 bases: TGTGCCAGCAGCGTAGGGGGACAGTTCTACAATGAGCAGTTCTTC.

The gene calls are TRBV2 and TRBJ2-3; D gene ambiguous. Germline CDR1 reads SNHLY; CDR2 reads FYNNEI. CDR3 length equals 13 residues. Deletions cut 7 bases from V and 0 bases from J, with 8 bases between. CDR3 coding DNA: TGTGCCAGCATCCCTCCTAGCACAGATACGCAGTATTTT. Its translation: CASIPPSTDTQYF.

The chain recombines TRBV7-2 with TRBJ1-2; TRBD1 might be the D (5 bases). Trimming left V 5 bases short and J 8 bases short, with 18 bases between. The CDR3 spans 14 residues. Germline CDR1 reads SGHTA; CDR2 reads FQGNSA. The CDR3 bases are TGTGCCAGCAGCCCCACTCGTGGGGGGGGAGGCTACACCTTC. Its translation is CASSPTRGGGGYTF.

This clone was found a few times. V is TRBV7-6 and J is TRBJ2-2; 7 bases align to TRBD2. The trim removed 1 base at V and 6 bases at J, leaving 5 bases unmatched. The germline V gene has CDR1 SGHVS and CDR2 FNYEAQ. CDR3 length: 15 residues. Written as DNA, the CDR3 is TGTGCCAGCAGCTTAGTGGCGGGAGAGGCCGGGGAGCTGTTTTTT. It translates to CASSLVAGEAGELFF.

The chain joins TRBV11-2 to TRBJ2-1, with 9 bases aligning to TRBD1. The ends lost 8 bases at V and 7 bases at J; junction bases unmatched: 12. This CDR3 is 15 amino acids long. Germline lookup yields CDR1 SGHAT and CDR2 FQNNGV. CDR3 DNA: TGTGCCAGCTCCCCCAGCCAGACAGGGGGGAATGAGCAGTTCTTC. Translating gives CASSPSQTGGNEQFF.

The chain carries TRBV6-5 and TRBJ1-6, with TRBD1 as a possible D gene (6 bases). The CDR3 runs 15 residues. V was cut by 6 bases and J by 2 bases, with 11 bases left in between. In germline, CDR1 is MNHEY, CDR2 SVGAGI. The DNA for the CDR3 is TGTGCCAGCAGCTCTTGGGGGCCCTATAATTCACCCCTCCACTTT. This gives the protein CASSSWGPYNSPLHF.

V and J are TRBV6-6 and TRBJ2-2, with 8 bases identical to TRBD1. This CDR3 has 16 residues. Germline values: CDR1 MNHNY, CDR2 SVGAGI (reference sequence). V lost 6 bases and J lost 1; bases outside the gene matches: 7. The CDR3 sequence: CASRRRQGWNTGELFF. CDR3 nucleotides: TGTGCCAGCAGGAGAAGACAGGGGTGGAACACCGGGGAGCTGTTTTTT.

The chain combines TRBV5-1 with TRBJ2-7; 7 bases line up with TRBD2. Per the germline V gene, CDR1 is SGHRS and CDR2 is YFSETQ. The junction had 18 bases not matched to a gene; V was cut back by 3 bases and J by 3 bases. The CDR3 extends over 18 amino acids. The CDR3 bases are TGCGCCAGCAGCTCCGGGGTGTCGGGGGGAGCAATGTACTACGAGCAGTACTTC. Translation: CASSSGVSGGAMYYEQYF.

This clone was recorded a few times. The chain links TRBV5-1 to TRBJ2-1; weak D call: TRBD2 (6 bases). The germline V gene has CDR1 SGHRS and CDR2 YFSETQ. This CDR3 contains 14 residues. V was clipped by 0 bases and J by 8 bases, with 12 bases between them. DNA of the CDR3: TGCGCCAGCAGCTTGGGGGGGGTAGAGGATGAGCAGTTCTTC. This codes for CASSLGGVEDEQFF.

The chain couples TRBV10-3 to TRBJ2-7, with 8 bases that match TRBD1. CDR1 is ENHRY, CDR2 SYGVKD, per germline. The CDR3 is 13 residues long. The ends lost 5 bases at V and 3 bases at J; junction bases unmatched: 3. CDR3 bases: TGTGCCATCAGTTTGGACAGGGACTACGAGCAGTACTTC. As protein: CAISLDRDYEQYF.

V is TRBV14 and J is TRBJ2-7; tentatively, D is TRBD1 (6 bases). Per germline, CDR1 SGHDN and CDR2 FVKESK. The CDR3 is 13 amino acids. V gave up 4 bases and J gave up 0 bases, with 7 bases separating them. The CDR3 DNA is TGTGCCAGCAGCCCGGGACACTCCTACGAGCAGTACTTC. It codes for CASSPGHSYEQYF.

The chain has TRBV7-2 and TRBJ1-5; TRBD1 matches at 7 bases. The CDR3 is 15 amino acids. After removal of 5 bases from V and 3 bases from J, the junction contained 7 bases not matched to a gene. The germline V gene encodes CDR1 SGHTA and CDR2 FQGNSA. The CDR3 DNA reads TGTGCCAGCAGCACGACAGGGAGCCCCAATCAGCCCCAGCATTTT. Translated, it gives CASSTTGSPNQPQHF.

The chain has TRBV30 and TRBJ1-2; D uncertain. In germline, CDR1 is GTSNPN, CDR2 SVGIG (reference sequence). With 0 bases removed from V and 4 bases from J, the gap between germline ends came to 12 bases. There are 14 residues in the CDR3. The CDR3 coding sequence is TGTGCCTGGAGTGTCGGGGAATGGGGCTATGGCTACACCTTC. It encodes CAWSVGEWGYGYTF. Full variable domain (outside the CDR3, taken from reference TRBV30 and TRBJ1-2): SQTIHQWPATLVQPVGSPLSLECTVEGTSNPNLYWYRQAAGRGLQLLFYSVGIGQISSEVPQNLSASRPQDRQFILSSKKLLLSDSGFYLCAWSVGEWGYGYTFGSGTRLTVV.

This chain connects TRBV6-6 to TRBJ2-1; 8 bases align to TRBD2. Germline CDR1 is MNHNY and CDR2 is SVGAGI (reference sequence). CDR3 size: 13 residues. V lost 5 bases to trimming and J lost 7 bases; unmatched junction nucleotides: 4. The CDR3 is CASSARLANEQFF. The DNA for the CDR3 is TGTGCCAGCAGTGCCAGACTAGCGAATGAGCAGTTCTTC.